This T cell receptor beta chain came from a study of T cells in Graves' hyperthyroidism and ophthalmopathy. Study findings and constraints: Most clonotypes expanded in thyroid above 0.001 were likewise present in blood.

Details on this clonotype: The antigen remains undetermined.

CDR1 and CDR2 from the germline V gene are ENHRY and SYGVKD. V lost 8 bases to trimming and J lost 2 bases, with 10 bases between them. The CDR3 has 12 amino acids. Newly diagnosed hyperthyroidism, duration under 2 months, in patients aged 18 to 65. Each diagnosis was grounded in clinical symptoms, serum thyroxine and TRAb, thyroid ultrasound, and orbital computed tomography. TCR beta CDR3 region amplification was performed from RNA transcripts. A first-round RT-PCR of the TCR CDR3 used the HTBI primer set. MiXCR, run by TCRdb on the multiplex PCR reads, gives a single entry per CDR3 protein. The sample holds around 520,000 distinct CDR3 sequences, 12% to 15% seen once.

What was sequenced was blood. The receptor was derived from a middle-aged woman with Graves' hyperthyroidism. The chain combines TRBV10-3 with TRBJ2-7; D could derive from TRBD1 or TRBD2 (5 bases each). This CDR3 is CAIRDQTYEQYF. The CDR3, as DNA: TGTGCCATCCGGGACCAAACCTACGAGCAGTACTTC.